One T cell receptor (beta chain) is described in this entry. Its antigen is unidentified. This record comes from a study of somatic mutations in cytotoxic T cells in rheumatoid arthritis. Study in general: Some V beta antibody-stained T-cell populations were flow-sorted at nearly 100% purity, including V beta1+ cells sequenced for TCRB. Study-level findings and limits: No multiple-comparison adjustment was applied to the slight TRBV07 underrepresentation in rheumatoid arthritis patients.

CDR3 length equals 16 residues. Germline CDR1 MNHEY, CDR2 SMNVEV (reference sequence). Unmatched junction bases numbered 12, after V lost 5 bases and J lost 6 bases. The method was immunoSEQ multiplex PCR; TCRdb's version includes in-frame clones alone and lacks a portion of them. This table has about 33,000 clones, under 90% appearing once. The chain joins TRBV27 to TRBJ2-1; 8 nucleotides align to TRBD2. This receptor was identified in a man between 40 and 49 years old in good health. Sample: CD8+ T cells sorted from blood. This chain's CDR3 is CASSPPGTSFGNEQFF. The CDR3 DNA is TGTGCCAGCAGTCCTCCCGGGACTAGTTTTGGCAATGAGCAGTTCTTC.